The T cell receptor beta chain described here comes from a study of shared clonotypes between healthy human individuals (dated by TCRdb to about 2020). Concerning the study at large: A few men and two women, aged 18 to 49 years, made up the cohort. Different laboratories and diverse techniques were used to prepare libraries and sequence TCR repertoires, to increase sequencing depth and limit assay-specific biases. To estimate repertoire size and how much clonotype sharing occurs between individuals, the study deeply sequenced the blood TCR repertoires of roughly 5 healthy adults. For each donor, three plates each were used for CD4 naive and CD4 memory, two plates were used for CD8 naive, and one plate was used for CD8 memory. Between about 0.8 and 9 billion PBMCs per donor were obtained by leukapheresis. Points the paper makes about the study in general: About 4.5% of naive CD4, 3.5% of naive CD8, roughly 2.4% of memory CD4, and approximately 0.39% of memory CD8 clonotypes were shared across several donors. Sampling was restricted to blood, and TCR repertoires in tissues likely differ from the TCR repertoires found in blood. Pairwise subsampling indicated that sequencing depth was expected to affect the degree of clonotype sharing among donors. Clonotypes shared by all four sorted-subset donors showed higher generation probabilities than non-shared clonotypes. Naive subsets generally had larger estimated clonotype richness than memory subsets. Even with the large sequencing depth, rarefaction of the sorted-subset datasets indicated that sequencing was incomplete. The genetic and exposure-history diversity represented was limited by the small number of donors.

Using the deep immunoSEQ assay, TCR CDR3 regions were amplified from genomic DNA by multiplex PCR. Genomic DNA extracted from each cell subset was distributed evenly over all wells of several immunoSEQ 96-well plates, and each plate served as one replicate. For sorted subsets, each replicate PCR was loaded with approximately 200 ng genomic DNA, equivalent to about 33,000 T cell genomes. The purified libraries were quantified using a Qubit 3.0 fluorometer, sized with a Bioanalyzer 2100, and then quantified again using the KAPA Library Quantification kit. A separate single-read 150-cycle Illumina NextSeq 550 flow cell was used to sequence each immunoSEQ 96-well plate. As for how the authors treated the data: The immunoSEQ output contained only junctional sequences without quality scores, so filtering could not match that applied to full-length reads. To assign V/J genes and CDR3, sequences were annotated against IMGT germline references using PyIR, a Python wrapper for IgBLAST v1.9. Reads with weak V/J assignments (E-value above 1e-6), missing CDR3, stop codons, out-of-frame junctions, or ambiguous translated residues were removed. V3J clonotypes were defined as sequences sharing the same inferred V gene, J gene, and CDR3 amino acid sequence. To compute the percentage overlap between repertoires, the number of shared unique clonotypes was divided by the size of the smaller repertoire. Repertoire richness was assessed with RTK rarefaction, the Chao1 estimator, and Recon v2.1 estimates of unobserved clonotypes. Generation probabilities for all TCRbeta clonotypes obtained by the gDNA method from a handful of donors were computed using OLGA. The table comes from immuneACCESS by way of TCRdb, which keeps in-frame sequences with V and J called. Part of the clones is missing from these tables; in studies checked, under half for an unresolved V gene and the rest for unknown reasons. That table is the source of V, J and clone size, and D and trimming were worked out from the DNA. Within this sample are 180,000 or so clones, with roughly 93% of them counted one time only. Of the sample, 0.067% is held by the ten largest clones.

From cysteine to phenylalanine, the CDR3 is 15 amino acids long. This entry keeps only the CDR3 DNA: 45 bases, framed from base 1. The germline V gene (reference sequence) gives CDR1 as SGHNT and CDR2 as YYREEE. The donors were healthy, HIV-negative adults who had no recently reported acute infections or vaccinations. Every donor was a Caucasian adult residing in Nashville, Tennessee, USA. CD4+ T cells were enriched through magnetic negative selection, after which naive cells were positively selected on CD45RA and the remaining negative fraction served as the memory subset. Blood was collected by leukapheresis, and PBMCs were isolated by Ficoll-Histopaque density gradient centrifugation and then cryopreserved in liquid nitrogen vapor phase. Purity and quantity of every magnetically sorted T cell population were checked by analytical flow cytometry. Each sorted fraction had its genomic DNA isolated and then quantified by UV absorbance on a Nanodrop 2000c.

A note on this clone: No antigen is known for it. The record has no base qualities; no much larger clone is one base away.

The sequence was collected from a woman aged 25 to 39 in good health. Material: naive CD4+ T cells sorted from blood. The cell subset or site label, as the study defines it: CD45RA+ positively selected. In this chain, TRBV5-4 is recombined with TRBJ2-5; the D gene remains uncertain. The better agreement between TRBJ2-7 and the DNA end casts doubt on the J call. The nucleotides read TGTGCCAGCAGCCGGAGAGGACCAAGCTCCTACGAGCAGTACTTC. Its protein is CASSRRGPSSYEQYF.